Listed below are T cell receptor beta chains from one sample, sequenced in a study of cytomegalovirus exposure and HLA in healthy donors. TCRdb's table, derived via immunoSEQ multiplex PCR, lists solely in-frame clones and lacks some. The sample shows about 120,000 clones, about 70% of them seen only once. Sequencing input: PBMCs. Receptor source: a human donor in good health. CDR3s leave out the opening cysteine and the closing phenylalanine or tryptophan. Clone size is shown for a subset of rows, as once, few, many or a class of expanded clone.

J gene,clone size,V gene,CDR3 protein
TRBJ1-1,.,TRBV6-5,ASRRQTNTEAF
TRBJ2-5,.,TRBV30,AWSAGTSGRGAQETQY
TRBJ1-1,.,TRBV27,ASSLGGWTEAF
TRBJ1-1,.,TRBV28,ASSEQGLGEAF
TRBJ2-7,.,TRBV7-9,ASSLALSAGTGDVGEQY
TRBJ2-3,.,TRBV30,AWSVPWRDTQY
TRBJ2-7,.,TRBV10-1,ASSEYSWPGKAYEQY
TRBJ1-4,.,TRBV2,ASSHIRTDEKLF
TRBJ2-5,.,TRBV6-1,ASSGSSGSPQETQY
TRBJ2-5,.,TRBV5-4,ASSFMDSSGPQY
TRBJ1-5,.,TRBV28,ASSINRGNQPQH
TRBJ1-1,.,TRBV4-1,ASSQGTGEAF
TRBJ2-1,once,TRBV4-1,ASSQDSTGPLQEF
TRBJ1-3,.,TRBV27,ASKRQGDGNTIY
TRBJ1-1,.,TRBV6-5,ASSYSQGRAF
TRBJ2-7,few,TRBV7-2,ASSSSGSSYEQY
TRBJ2-7,.,TRBV5-1,ASSLAGGRYEQY
TRBJ2-7,once,TRBV7-9,ASSLSGAYEQY
TRBJ1-1,.,TRBV28,ASNLRGLGTEAF
TRBJ2-6,.,TRBV7-9,SSSPKGDRASGANVLT
TRBJ1-1,few,TRBV18,ASSPTDNSAF
TRBJ1-5,.,TRBV7-2,ASSKGQVNQPQH
TRBJ2-3,.,TRBV11-2,ASSLTPSGGDTQY
TRBJ1-6,.,TRBV19,ASSPTGYSTNSPLH
TRBJ2-1,few,TRBV19,ASSPPGVGHEQF
TRBJ2-7,.,TRBV19,ASSRGDGYEQY
TRBJ2-1,.,TRBV5-1,ASSKDTTYNEQF